A single sample is the source of the 22 T cell receptor beta chains below, sequenced in a study of glioma-infiltrating T cells. The iRepertoire nested amplicon-rescue multiplex PCR amplified TCR alpha and beta CDR3s from RNA. From the multiplex PCR reads, TCRdb called clonotypes with MiXCR, one entry per CDR3 protein. Counted here are around 10,000 distinct CDR3 sequences, 45% to 65% occurring once; the ten biggest clones make up under 25%. The material sequenced was glioma tissue, nonneoplastic brain tissue, or PBMCs (not recorded which). All receptors come from a human donor with low-grade glioma or glioblastoma, undergoing nonglioma brain surgery, or in good health (not recorded which).

As for this clonotype: At one of its ends the junction is not consistent with the germline gene, which may arise from a read error. The rearrangement joins TRBV20-1 to TRBJ2-5; D is uncertain. From germline, CDR1 is DFQATT and CDR2 SNEGSKA (reference sequence). This CDR3 has 12 residues. The CDR3 reads CSDDVIQETKYF. The CDR3 region has the DNA TGCAGTGATGATGTGATCCAAGAGACCAAGTACTTC.

Details on this clonotype: Germline is not matched at one junction end, which may reflect a read error. This chain uses TRBV12-3 or TRBV12-4 with TRBJ1-5; perhaps TRBD1 as D (5 bases). This CDR3 has 13 residues. CDR3 coding DNA: TGTGCCAGTAGCCAGGGAGGGAATCAGCCACAGCATTTT. Its protein is CASSQGGNQPQHF.

This clonotype is deemed medium-sized. The chain uses TRBV4-3 and TRBJ1-2, with TRBD1 as a possible D gene (6 bases). This CDR3 is 15 amino acids long. CDR1 and CDR2 from the germline V gene are LGHNA and YSLEER. With 3 bases removed from V and 6 bases from J, the gap between germline ends came to 17 bases. CDR3 residues: CASSHFTDRFDGYTF. The CDR3 region has the DNA TGCGCCAGCAGCCACTTCACCGACAGGTTCGATGGCTACACCTTC.

This clonotype was detected only a few times. Sequence at one end of the junction differs from germline and may be a read error. The CDR3 region has the DNA TGTGCCGGCAGGCCTAGGGACAGGGTGAATAATTCACCCCTCCACTTT. Translated: CAGRPRDRVNNSPLHF. The genes are TRBV27 and TRBJ1-6, with 9 bases identical to TRBD1. This CDR3 contains 16 residues. The germline CDR1 and CDR2 sequences are MNHEY and SMNVEV (reference sequence).

About this clonotype: A much bigger clone sits one base away, suggesting this may be a read error. This sequence joins TRBV9 and TRBJ2-3; 7 nucleotides match TRBD1. This CDR3 spans 15 amino acids. Germline-derived CDR1 and CDR2 are SGDLS and YYNGEE. With 4 bases clipped from V and 1 base from J, the junction kept 6 bases outside the gene matches. CDR3 in amino acids: CASSPNGQGTDTQYF. The CDR3 DNA follows: TGTGCCAGCAGCCCCAACGGACAGGGCACAGATACGCAGTATTTT. The complete variable domain, with remaining parts taken from reference TRBV9 and TRBJ2-3, reads DSGVTQTPKHLITATGQRVTLRCSPRSGDLSVYWYQQSLDQGLQFLIQYYNGEERAKGNILERFSAQQFPDLHSELNLSSLELGDSALYFCASSPNGQGTDTQYFGPGTRLTVL.

This sequence joins TRBV28 and TRBJ2-7, with 7 bases identical to TRBD1. V lost 6 bases and J lost 0; bases outside the gene matches: 8. Germline-derived CDR1 and CDR2 are MDHEN and SYDVKM. This CDR3 has 15 amino acids. The CDR3 loop is CASRAKTGNSYEQYF. The CDR3 nucleotides are TGTGCCAGCAGAGCCAAGACAGGGAACTCCTACGAGCAGTACTTC.

This clonotype has ten or more counts. The rearrangement links TRBV3-1 to TRBJ2-1, with 9 bases identical to TRBD2. The germline V gene encodes CDR1 LGHDT and CDR2 YNNKEL (reference sequence). This CDR3 spans 15 amino acids. V was pared by 1 base and J by 8 bases, with 6 bases of the junction left unmatched. The CDR3 spells CASSQVGGRAYEQFF. For the CDR3, the DNA is TGTGCCAGCAGCCAAGTAGGCGGGAGGGCCTATGAGCAGTTCTTC.

Concerning this clonotype itself: Relative to the germline gene, one junction end is altered; a read error may explain this. The V gene is TRBV6-2 or TRBV6-3, the J gene TRBJ2-2; TRBD1 might be the D (5 bases). CDR1 is MNHEY and CDR2 is SVGEGT in the germline V gene. The CDR3 has 14 amino acids. The DNA for the CDR3 is TGTGCCAGCAGTGGACCCAGGGTTACCGGTGAGCTGTTTTTT. Protein product: CASSGPRVTGELFF.

Concerning this clonotype itself: A much larger clone is a single base away; this may be a read error. The gene calls are TRBV19 and TRBJ2-6; maybe TRBD2 (5 bases). The CDR3 totals 14 residues. Germline CDR1 LNHDA, CDR2 SQIVND (reference sequence). The chain's CDR3 is CASRDGGWANILTF. The CDR3 DNA sequence: TGTGCCAGTAGGGATGGAGGCTGGGCCAACATCCTGACTTTC.

The chain has TRBV6-2 or TRBV6-3 and TRBJ2-5; either TRBD1 or TRBD2 may fit D (5 bases each). Germline V CDR1 and CDR2: MNHEY, SVGEGT. This CDR3 spans 15 amino acids. V was trimmed by 4 bases and J by 13 bases, leaving 25 bases between them. The CDR3 region is CASSSRGHLQEPPYF. DNA for the CDR3: TGTGCCAGCAGTTCCCGGGGCCACCTACAAGAGCCCCCGTACTTC.

This clonotype has a count of ten or more. The V call is TRBV11-2, the J call TRBJ1-1; D uncertain. The germline V gene encodes CDR1 SGHAT and CDR2 FQNNGV. There are 13 residues in the CDR3. V was shortened by 6 bases and J by 5 bases, with 13 bases between the two germline ends. The CDR3 sequence is CASSSGFGTEAFF. CDR3 DNA: TGTGCCAGCAGTTCGGGATTTGGGACTGAAGCTTTCTTT.

The V and J genes are TRBV3-1 and TRBJ2-7, with TRBD2 matching over 7 bases. The CDR3 is made up of 15 amino acids. Germline CDR1 is LGHDT and CDR2 is YNNKEL (reference sequence). V lost 1 base, J lost 6 bases, and 9 bases stayed unmatched. This chain's CDR3 is CASSQGSGRAAEQYF. The DNA for the CDR3 is TGTGCCAGCAGCCAAGGAAGTGGGAGGGCCGCCGAGCAGTACTTC.

This chain connects TRBV25-1 to TRBJ2-1; D gene uncertain. Germline assignment: CDR1 MGHDK and CDR2 SYGVNS. V was pared by 9 bases and J by 4 bases, with 1 base between. The CDR3 loop spans 9 amino acids. The CDR3 spells CARYNEQFF. Here the CDR3 DNA reads TGTGCCAGATACAATGAGCAGTTCTTC.

This clonotype rates as medium-sized. The chain has TRBV28 and TRBJ1-1; D is undetermined. The V end was cut by 3 bases, the J end by 8 bases, with 19 bases between. The germline V gene has CDR1 MDHEN and CDR2 SYDVKM. The CDR3 has 15 residues. The CDR3 is CASSLVSGPQSEAFF. Written as DNA, the CDR3 is TGTGCCAGCAGTTTGGTTTCGGGCCCCCAATCAGAAGCTTTCTTT. Variable domain in full (rest from reference TRBV28 and TRBJ1-1): DVKVTQSSRYLVKRTGEKVFLECVQDMDHENMFWYRQDPGLGLRLIYFSYDVKMKEKGDIPEGYSVSREKKERFSLILESASTNQTSMYLCASSLVSGPQSEAFFGQGTRLTVV.

This rearrangement joins TRBV6-5 to TRBJ2-1, with 7 bases fitting TRBD1. The length of the CDR3 is 14 residues. V lost 5 bases, J lost 14 bases, and 15 bases stayed unmatched. CDR1 is MNHEY and CDR2 is SVGAGI in the germline V gene. Here the CDR3 reads CASSDQGDYNEKFF. The CDR3 DNA reads TGTGCCAGCAGTGATCAGGGGGATTACAATGAAAAGTTCTTC.

This clonotype is medium-sized within its sample. J is TRBJ2-7 and V is TRBV12-3 or TRBV12-4; 10 positions agree with TRBD1. After removal of 8 bases from V and 5 bases from J, the junction contained 3 bases not matched to a gene. This CDR3 has 12 amino acids. DNA of the CDR3: TGTGCCAGCTGCGGGACAGGGGACGAGCAGTACTTC. It specifies CASCGTGDEQYF.

This chain joins TRBV28 and TRBJ2-7; 7 nucleotides line up with TRBD1. Germline CDR1 and CDR2: MDHEN and SYDVKM. The CDR3 spans 11 residues. The CDR3 spells CSTGEHDEQYF. The CDR3 DNA reads TGTTCCACAGGGGAACATGACGAGCAGTACTTC. Supplemented by reference TRBV28 and TRBJ2-7, the full variable domain reads DVKVTQSSRYLVKRTGEKVFLECVQDMDHENMFWYRQDPGLGLRLIYFSYDVKMKEKGDIPEGYSVSREKKERFSLILESASTNQTSMYLCSTGEHDEQYFGPGTRLTVT.

In this sample, this clonotype is medium-sized. V is TRBV20-1 and J is TRBJ2-1; D might be TRBD2 (5 bases). Trimming removed 0 bases at V and 6 bases at J, with 12 bases between. The CDR3 contains 14 residues. Per germline, CDR1 DFQATT and CDR2 SNEGSKA (reference sequence). CDR3 in amino acids: CSARDLRVANEQFF. The DNA for the CDR3 is TGCAGTGCTAGAGATCTGCGGGTGGCCAATGAGCAGTTCTTC.

Concerning this clonotype itself: It is likely a read error, because the conserved phenylalanine at the end of the CDR3 is missing. No DNA is shown, since the ends of the CDR3 on it are uncertain; the CDR3 is the one TCRdb lists. The V call is TRBV20-1, the J call TRBJ1-1. Inclusive of both ends, the CDR3 amounts to 13 amino acids. Germline CDR1 and CDR2: DFQATT and SNEGSKA (reference sequence). The CDR3 reads CSARRGSNTEALS.

This clonotype occurred once. This chain connects TRBV7-2 to TRBJ1-2; TRBD1 is a possible D gene (5 bases). Trimming left V 3 bases short and J 5 bases short, with 19 bases between. Germline V gene data show CDR1 as SGHTA and CDR2 as FQGNSA. The CDR3 runs 16 residues. The CDR3 region is CASSLQPTGRKYGYTF. The CDR3 coding sequence is TGTGCCAGCAGCTTGCAGCCTACGGGACGGAAATATGGCTACACCTTC. Full variable domain (rest looked up from reference TRBV7-2 and TRBJ1-2): GAGVSQSPSNKVTEKGKDVELRCDPISGHTALYWYRQSLGQGLEFLIYFQGNSAPDKSGLPSDRFSAERTGGSVSTLTIQRTQQEDSAVYLCASSLQPTGRKYGYTFGSGTRLTVV.

This clonotype is large in the sample. This chain links TRBV6-2 or TRBV6-3 with TRBJ2-1, with 8 bases identical to TRBD1. Trimming cost V 0 bases and J 2 bases; bases outside gene matches: 12. CDR3 length: 19 amino acids. Germline CDR1 MNHEY, CDR2 SVGEGT. The CDR3 loop reads CASSYSDGARTGPYNEQFF. DNA for the CDR3: TGTGCCAGCAGTTACTCGGACGGTGCTAGGACAGGGCCCTACAATGAGCAGTTCTTC.

This clonotype was found many times. At one end, the junction sequence differs from germline, possibly due to a read error. V and J are TRBV13 and TRBJ1-5; D is possibly TRBD1 (5 bases). CDR3 size: 13 residues. The germline V gene encodes CDR1 PRHDT and CDR2 FYEKMQ (reference sequence). CDR3 DNA: TGTGCCAGCAGTTTTCGGATGGGGCAGCCCCGGCATTTT. Its translation is CASSFRMGQPRHF.